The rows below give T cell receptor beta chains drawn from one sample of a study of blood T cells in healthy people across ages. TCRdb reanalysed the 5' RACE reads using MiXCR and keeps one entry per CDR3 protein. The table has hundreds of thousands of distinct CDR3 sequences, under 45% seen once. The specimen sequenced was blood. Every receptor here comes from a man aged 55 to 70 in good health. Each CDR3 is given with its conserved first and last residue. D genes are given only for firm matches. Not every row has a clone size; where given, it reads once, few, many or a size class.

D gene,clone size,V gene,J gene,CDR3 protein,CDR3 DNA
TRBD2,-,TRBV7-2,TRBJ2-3,CASSSGTSWVRDTQYF,TGTGCCAGCAGCTCCGGGACTAGCTGGGTCCGGGATACGCAGTATTTT
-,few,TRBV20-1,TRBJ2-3,CSARDPGLGDTQYF,TGCAGTGCTAGAGATCCGGGACTGGGAGATACGCAGTATTTT
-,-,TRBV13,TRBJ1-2,CASSLGGSPRLGGYTF,TGTGCCAGCAGCTTAGGAGGGAGTCCTCGACTGGGGGGCTACACCTTC
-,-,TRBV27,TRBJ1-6,CASSFSGLPARDNSPLHF,TGTGCCAGCAGTTTCTCGGGATTACCGGCCAGGGATAATTCACCCCTCCACTTT
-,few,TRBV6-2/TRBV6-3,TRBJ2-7,CASSYAAGDRKDEQYF,TGTGCCAGCAGTTACGCGGCAGGGGATAGGAAAGACGAGCAGTACTTC
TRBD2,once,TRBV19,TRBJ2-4,CASSIPGLAGLAKNIQYF,TGTGCCAGTAGTATCCCGGGACTAGCGGGACTAGCCAAAAACATTCAGTACTTC
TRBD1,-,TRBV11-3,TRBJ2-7,CASSPAGQGFLEQYF,TGTGCCAGCAGTCCAGCGGGACAGGGGTTTTTGGAGCAGTACTTC
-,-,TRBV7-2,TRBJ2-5,CASSFLWETQYF,TGTGCCAGCAGCTTCTTATGGGAGACCCAGTACTTC
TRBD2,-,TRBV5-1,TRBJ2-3,CASSPTSSHPTDTQYF,TGCGCCAGCTCGCCGACTAGCAGCCACCCCACAGATACGCAGTATTTT
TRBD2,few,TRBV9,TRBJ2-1,CASSVGGGVNNEQFF,TGTGCCAGCAGCGTAGGTGGGGGGGTTAACAATGAGCAGTTCTTC
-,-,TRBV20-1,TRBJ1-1,CSARVGGSEAFF,TGCAGTGCTAGAGTAGGGGGTTCTGAAGCTTTCTTT
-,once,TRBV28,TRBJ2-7,CAGSFRLAHYEQYF,TGTGCCGGCAGTTTTAGGTTGGCCCACTACGAGCAGTACTTC
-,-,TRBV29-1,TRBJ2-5,CSALGGFNEQYF,TGCAGCGCCTTAGGGGGGTTCAATGAGCAGTACTTC
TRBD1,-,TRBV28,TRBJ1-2,CASSAPGGNDYGYTF,TGTGCCAGCAGTGCCCCAGGGGGCAATGACTATGGCTACACCTTC
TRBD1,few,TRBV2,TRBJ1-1,CASRTDRGNTEAFF,TGTGCCAGCAGGACCGACAGGGGGAACACTGAAGCTTTCTTT
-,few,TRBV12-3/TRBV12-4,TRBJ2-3,CASSFPGLDADTQYF,TGTGCCAGCAGTTTTCCCGGGCTCGACGCAGATACGCAGTATTTT
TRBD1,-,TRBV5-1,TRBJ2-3,CASSGRDSNTDTQYF,TGCGCTAGCAGCGGCCGGGACAGTAACACAGATACGCAGTATTTT
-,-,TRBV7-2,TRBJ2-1,CASSLATTYNEQFF,TGTGCCAGCAGCTTAGCGACTACCTACAATGAGCAGTTCTTC
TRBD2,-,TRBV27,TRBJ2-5,CASKDSGARTQYF,TGTGCCAGCAAAGATAGCGGGGCCAGGACCCAGTACTTC
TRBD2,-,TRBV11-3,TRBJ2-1,CASTRGGGTNEQFF,TGTGCCAGCACCCGGGGCGGGGGGACCAATGAGCAGTTCTTC
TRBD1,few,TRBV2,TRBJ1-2,CASSGPGQGRNGYTF,TGTGCCAGCAGTGGCCCGGGACAGGGAAGGAATGGCTACACCTTC
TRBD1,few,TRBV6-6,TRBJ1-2,CASSEDRVSYGYTF,TGTGCCAGCAGTGAGGACAGGGTCTCGTATGGCTACACCTTC
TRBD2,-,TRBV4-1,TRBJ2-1,CASSQDVGGITYNEQFF,TGCGCCAGCAGCCAAGATGTGGGAGGGATTACCTACAATGAGCAGTTCTTC
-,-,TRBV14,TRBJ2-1,CASSQVYEQFF,TGTGCCAGCAGCCAAGTCTATGAGCAGTTCTTC
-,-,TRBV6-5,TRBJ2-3,CASRHLLTDTQYF,TGTGCCAGCAGACACCTGTTGACAGATACGCAGTATTTT
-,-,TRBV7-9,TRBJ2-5,CASSLAQGGGSETQYF,TGTGCCAGCAGCTTAGCCCAGGGCGGTGGTTCAGAGACCCAGTACTTC
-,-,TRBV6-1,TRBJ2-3,CASAVVPDTQYF,TGTGCCAGCGCTGTGGTCCCAGATACGCAGTATTTT
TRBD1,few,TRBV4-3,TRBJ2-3,CASSQDLGTGVGTQYF,TGCGCCAGCAGCCAAGATTTGGGGACAGGGGTCGGTACGCAGTATTTT
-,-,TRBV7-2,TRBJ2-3,CASTISGTTDTQYF,TGTGCCAGCACCATAAGCGGAACCACAGATACGCAGTATTTT
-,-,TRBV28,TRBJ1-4,CASRPSSSLEKLFF,TGTGCCAGCAGGCCTTCAAGCTCTTTGGAAAAACTGTTTTTT
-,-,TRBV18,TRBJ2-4,CASSPGAIWGNIQYF,TGTGCCAGCTCACCCGGCGCTATCTGGGGAAACATTCAGTACTTC
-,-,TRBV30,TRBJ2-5,CAWERGGSLGQVTQYF,TGTGCCTGGGAGAGGGGAGGTTCCCTGGGGCAAGTGACCCAGTACTTC
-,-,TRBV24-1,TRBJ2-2,CATSETGSNTGELFF,TGTGCCACCAGTGAGACGGGGTCGAACACCGGGGAGCTGTTTTTT
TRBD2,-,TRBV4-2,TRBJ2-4,CASSQDTASGGGLAKNIQYF,TGTGCCAGCAGCCAAGATACCGCTAGCGGGGGGGGATTAGCCAAAAACATTCAGTACTTC
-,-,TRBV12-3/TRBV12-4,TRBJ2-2,CASSRRWEPGELFF,TGTGCCAGCAGCCGTCGGTGGGAACCCGGGGAGCTGTTTTTT
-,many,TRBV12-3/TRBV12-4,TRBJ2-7,CASSFRTGGKTYEQYF,TGTGCCAGCAGTTTTAGGACTGGGGGGAAGACGTACGAGCAGTACTTC
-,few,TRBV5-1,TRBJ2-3,CASSLIPSTDTQYF,TGCGCCAGCAGCTTGATCCCTAGCACAGATACGCAGTATTTT
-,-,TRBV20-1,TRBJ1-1,CSASGRRNTEAFF,TGCAGTGCTTCAGGACGGCGGAACACTGAAGCTTTCTTT
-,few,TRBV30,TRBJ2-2,CAWRGAGELFF,TGTGCCTGGAGAGGGGCCGGGGAGCTGTTTTTT
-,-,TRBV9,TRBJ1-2,CANSPQTGMGNYGYTF,TGTGCCAACAGCCCGCAAACAGGGATGGGTAACTATGGCTACACCTTC
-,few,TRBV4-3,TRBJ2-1,CASSPTSVGYNEQFF,TGCGCCAGCAGCCCAACTAGTGTAGGTTACAATGAGCAGTTCTTC
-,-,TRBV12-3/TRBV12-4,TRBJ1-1,CASGGMTNNRNAEAFF,TGTGCCAGCGGAGGGATGACGAATAACAGGAACGCTGAAGCTTTCTTT
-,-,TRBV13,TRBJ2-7,CASSRRDVTYEQYF,TGTGCCAGCAGCAGACGGGACGTTACCTACGAGCAGTACTTC
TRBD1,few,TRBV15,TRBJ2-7,CATSRGGTDYEQYF,TGTGCCACCAGCAGAGGAGGGACAGACTACGAGCAGTACTTC
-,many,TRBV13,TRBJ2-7,CASSSGSEQYF,TGTGCCAGCAGCTCCGGGAGTGAGCAGTACTTC
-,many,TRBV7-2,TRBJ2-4,CASSLNLPGGNIQYF,TGTGCCAGCAGCTTAAATCTTCCAGGGGGGAACATTCAGTACTTC
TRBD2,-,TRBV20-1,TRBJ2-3,CSARAGTSGGSTDTQYF,TGCAGTGCTAGGGCCGGGACTAGCGGGGGGAGCACAGATACGCAGTATTTT
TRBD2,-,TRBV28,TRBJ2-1,CASNTPKAGGRNEQFF,TGTGCCAGCAACACCCCGAAGGCGGGGGGCCGAAATGAGCAGTTCTTC
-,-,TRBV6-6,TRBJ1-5,CASVRDVSNQPQHF,TGTGCCAGTGTCCGGGACGTAAGCAATCAGCCCCAGCATTTT
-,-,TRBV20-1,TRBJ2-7,CSASMRGPGYEQYF,TGCAGTGCTAGCATGCGGGGGCCGGGTTACGAGCAGTACTTC
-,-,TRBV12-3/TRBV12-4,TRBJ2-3,CASRGTVTSTDTQYF,TGTGCCAGCAGAGGGACGGTCACTAGCACAGATACGCAGTATTTT
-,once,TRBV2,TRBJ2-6,CASSLLYRTSGANVLTF,TGTGCCAGCAGTCTGCTCTACCGCACCTCTGGGGCCAACGTCCTGACTTTC
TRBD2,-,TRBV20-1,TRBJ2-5,CSAGGRASFGEQYF,TGCAGTGCCGGTGGGAGGGCCTCCTTTGGTGAGCAGTACTTC
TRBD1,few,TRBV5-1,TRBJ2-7,CASSDSGGVEQYF,TGCGCCAGCAGCGACTCAGGGGGCGTCGAGCAGTACTTC
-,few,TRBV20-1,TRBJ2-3,CSARAATDTQYF,TGCAGTGCTAGAGCCGCCACAGATACGCAGTATTTT
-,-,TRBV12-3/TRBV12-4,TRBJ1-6,CASSLEGLFLHF,TGTGCCAGCAGTTTGGAAGGGTTATTCCTCCACTTT
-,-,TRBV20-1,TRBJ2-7,CSASGASYEQYF,TGCAGTGCTTCCGGGGCCTCCTACGAGCAGTACTTC